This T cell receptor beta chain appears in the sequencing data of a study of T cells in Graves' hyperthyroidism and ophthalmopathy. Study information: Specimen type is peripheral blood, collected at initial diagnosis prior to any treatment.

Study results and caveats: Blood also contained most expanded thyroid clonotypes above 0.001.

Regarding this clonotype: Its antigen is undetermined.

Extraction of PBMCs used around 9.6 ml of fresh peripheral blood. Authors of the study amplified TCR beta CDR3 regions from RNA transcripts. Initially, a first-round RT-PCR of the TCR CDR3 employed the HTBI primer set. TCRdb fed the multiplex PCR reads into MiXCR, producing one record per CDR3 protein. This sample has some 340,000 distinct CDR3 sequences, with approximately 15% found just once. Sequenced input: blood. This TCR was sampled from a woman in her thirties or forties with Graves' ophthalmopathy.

The CDR3 loop is CSAIDSSGANVLTF. CDR3 coding DNA: TGCAGTGCTATCGACAGCTCTGGGGCCAACGTCCTGACTTTC. J is TRBJ2-6 and V is TRBV20-1; D may be TRBD1 (5 bases). This CDR3 comprises 14 residues. The germline gives CDR1 DFQATT, CDR2 SNEGSKA (reference sequence). Deletions cut 4 bases from V and 0 bases from J, with 7 bases between.